These 7 T cell receptor beta chains were sequenced from one sample in a study of cytomegalovirus exposure and HLA in healthy donors (dated by TCRdb to the late 2010s). The library was prepared using the immunoSEQ multiplex PCR assay. For the multiplex PCR, a mixture combining 60 forward primers for TCR Vbeta segments and 13 reverse primers for TCR Jbeta segments was used. TCRdb holds this immuneACCESS table with in-frame rearrangements only. Some clones are missing; in checked studies, unresolved V genes explain under half, and the rest has no known cause. In all, the sample holds 70,000 to 100,000 clones, and roughly two thirds of those were seen once. 6.9% of the sample goes to the ten largest clones. Sequences were obtained from PBMCs. The receptors were gathered from a woman aged 50 to 60 in good health and CMV-seropositive.

V usage is TRBV18 and J usage is TRBJ2-2, with 11 bases fitting TRBD1. CDR1 is KGHSH, CDR2 LQKENI, per germline. This CDR3 region has 16 residues. Germline trimming cut 4 bases from V and 2 bases from J; bases unmatched to any gene: 3. The CDR3 reads CASSRGQGANTGELFF. The CDR3, as DNA: TGTGCCAGCTCACGCGGACAGGGGGCAAACACCGGGGAGCTGTTTTTT.

This sequence joins TRBV4-2 and TRBJ1-2; possibly TRBD1 for D (5 bases). The CDR3 totals 16 residues. Germline loops: CDR1 LGHNA, CDR2 YNFKEQ. The V end lost 0 bases, the J end lost 3 bases, and 14 bases lay between the germline ends. The CDR3 nucleotides read TGTGCCAGCAGCCAAGATCGTGGCAGGGATTACTATGGCTACACCTTC. Translation gives CASSQDRGRDYYGYTF.

The chain recombines TRBV7-6 with TRBJ2-3, with 13 bases lining up with TRBD2. Germline V lookup: CDR1 SGHVS, CDR2 FNYEAQ. The ends lost 4 bases at V and 10 bases at J; junction bases unmatched: 5. The CDR3 sequence is 14 residues long. The CDR3 DNA reads TGTGCCAGCAGCTCCGGGACTAGCGGGACGGCGCAGTATTTT. Protein: CASSSGTSGTAQYF.

The genes are TRBV7-6 and TRBJ1-2; TRBD1 is a possible D gene (5 bases). Germline values: CDR1 SGHVS, CDR2 FNYEAQ. The V and J ends lost 5 bases and 6 bases respectively, with 19 bases between them. The CDR3 is 15 amino acids. The CDR3, as DNA: TGTGCCAGCAGCCAAATTGACAGCGTCAGTGATGGCTACACCTTC. Translation: CASSQIDSVSDGYTF.

V gene TRBV7-9 combines with J gene TRBJ2-3, with TRBD2 matching over 8 bases. J gave up 6 bases and V 2 bases, and 4 bases lay outside the gene matches. This CDR3 has 14 residues. Germline CDR1 reads SEHNR; CDR2 reads FQNEAQ (reference sequence). The CDR3 DNA reads as TGTGCCAGCAGCTTAACGGGGGGGGAGGATACGCAGTATTTT. Encoded protein: CASSLTGGEDTQYF.

The chain recombines TRBV9 with TRBJ1-3, with 7 bases that match TRBD1. This CDR3 region has 14 residues. The J segment lost 0 bases and the V segment lost 4 bases, leaving 1 base of the junction unmatched. Germline CDR1 is SGDLS and CDR2 is YYNGEE. Here the CDR3 DNA reads TGTGCCAGCAGCCGGGACAGCTCTGGAAACACCATATATTTT. Its translation is CASSRDSSGNTIYF.

This sequence joins TRBV27 and TRBJ2-2, with no clear D. Deletions cut 8 bases from V and 4 bases from J, with 11 bases between. Germline CDR1 is MNHEY and CDR2 is SMNVEV (reference sequence). The CDR3 runs to 13 residues. The CDR3, as DNA: TGTGCCAGCGGATACCGGGTCACCGGGGAGCTGTTTTTT. Encoded protein: CASGYRVTGELFF.